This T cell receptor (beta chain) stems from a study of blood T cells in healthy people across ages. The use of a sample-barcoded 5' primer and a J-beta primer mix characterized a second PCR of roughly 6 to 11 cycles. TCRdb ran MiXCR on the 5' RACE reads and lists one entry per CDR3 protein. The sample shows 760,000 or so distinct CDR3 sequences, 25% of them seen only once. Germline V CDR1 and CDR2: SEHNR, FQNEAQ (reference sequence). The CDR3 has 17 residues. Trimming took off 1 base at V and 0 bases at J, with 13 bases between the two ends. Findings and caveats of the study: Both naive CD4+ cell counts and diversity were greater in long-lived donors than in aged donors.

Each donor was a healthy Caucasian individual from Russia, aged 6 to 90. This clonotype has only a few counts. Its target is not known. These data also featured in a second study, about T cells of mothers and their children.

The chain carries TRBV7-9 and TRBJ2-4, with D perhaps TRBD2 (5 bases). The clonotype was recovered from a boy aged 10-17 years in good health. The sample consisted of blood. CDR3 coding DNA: TGTGCCAGCAGCTTAGGAGAAGGAGGTCTAGCCAAAAACATTCAGTACTTC. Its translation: CASSLGEGGLAKNIQYF.